The T cell receptor (beta chain) described here comes from a study of blood T cell repertoires in COVID-19. Study-wide context: Sites in the United States, Italy and Spain provided acute and convalescent COVID-19 samples. PBMCs, B-cell-depleted T cells, or T cells were the source of the cDNA or gDNA that made up the material.

Original processing notes: Reference gene primers were amplified, and this amplification served to estimate nucleated cell counts. Data came from immunoSEQ multiplex PCR; TCRdb stores just in-frame clones and leaves some out. V, J and clone size are those of that table, while D and trimming were read from the DNA. The data show 140,000 or so clones, approximately 89% seen once. The sample taken for sequencing was peripheral blood. The clonotype originates from a human donor in a cohort sampled during active COVID-19.

CDR3 nucleotides: TGTGCCAGCAGCGTGGACTCCCTGGGACTCGGAGAGACCCAGTACTTC. It is translated as CASSVDSLGLGETQYF. This chain links TRBV9 with TRBJ2-5; weak D call: TRBD2 (6 bases). CDR3 length: 16 amino acids. Germline V CDR1 and CDR2: SGDLS, YYNGEE. Trimming pared 2 bases from V and 4 bases from J, leaving 18 bases between.